These T cell receptor beta chains were read from a single sample in a study of neoadjuvant anti-PD-1 for oral cavity cancer. TCRdb keeps only in-frame clones here, not all; method: immunoSEQ multiplex PCR. Among about 79,000 clones, around four fifths were seen once, and the ten largest hold roughly 3.4%. This specimen consisted of PBMCs, obtained before nivolumab (anti-PD-1) treatment. The receptors were gathered from a person aged 35 to 85 with oral cavity squamous cell carcinoma. Each CDR3 is given with its conserved first and last residue. D genes are given only for firm matches. A clone size is listed for some rows: how often the clone was seen (once, few, many), or a class if it is expanded.

clone_size d_call j_call v_call cdr3_aa cdr3_nt
. . TRBJ2-7 TRBV5-1 CASSLARGYEQYF TGCGCCAGCAGCTTGGCTAGGGGCTACGAGCAGTACTTC
. . TRBJ1-4 TRBV27 CASSSRGWDEKLFF TGTGCCAGCAGTTCCAGGGGTTGGGATGAAAAACTGTTTTTT
. . TRBJ2-2 TRBV27 CASRRGNTGELFF TGTGCCAGCAGGAGAGGGAACACCGGGGAGCTGTTTTTT
. . TRBJ2-2 TRBV11-2 CASSLFGRSTGELFF TGTGCCAGCAGCTTATTTGGCAGATCCACCGGGGAGCTGTTTTTT
. . TRBJ2-3 TRBV10-3 CASLRGSTDTQYF TGTGCCAGCTTGAGGGGGAGCACAGATACGCAGTATTTT
. . TRBJ2-4 TRBV4-1 CASSQGGSLAKNIQYF TGCGCCAGCAGCCAAGGGGGATCACTAGCCAAAAACATTCAGTACTTC
. . TRBJ2-7 TRBV27 CASSPGARGVYEQYF TGTGCCAGCAGCCCGGGCGCCAGGGGGGTCTACGAGCAGTACTTC
. . TRBJ2-7 TRBV19 CASSIDTPNGVPYEQYF TGTGCCAGTAGTATAGACACTCCCAACGGGGTGCCCTACGAGCAGTACTTC
. TRBD1 TRBJ1-2 TRBV10-3 CAISDAGTGREGYTF TGTGCCATCAGTGATGCCGGGACAGGGAGAGAAGGCTACACCTTC
. TRBD2 TRBJ2-7 TRBV5-1 CASSLDRLAGGSYEQYF TGCGCCAGCAGCTTGGATCGGCTAGCGGGAGGGTCCTACGAGCAGTACTTC
once . TRBJ2-7 TRBV27 CASSFGQALSYEQYF TGTGCCAGCAGTTTTGGGCAGGCGCTCTCCTACGAGCAGTACTTC
. TRBD1 TRBJ1-1 TRBV4-1 CASSQLFDRANTEAFF TGCGCCAGCAGCCAACTCTTCGACAGGGCGAACACTGAAGCTTTCTTT
few . TRBJ1-4 TRBV7-2 CASSLELWPGDEKLFF TGTGCCAGCAGCTTAGAACTGTGGCCAGGGGACGAAAAACTGTTTTTT
. . TRBJ2-1 TRBV27 CASSLARGTYNEQFF TGTGCCAGCAGTTTAGCCAGGGGTACCTACAATGAGCAGTTCTTC
. . TRBJ1-1 TRBV18 CASSPQTENTEAFF TGTGCCAGCTCACCACAGACGGAGAACACTGAAGCTTTCTTT
. . TRBJ1-2 TRBV5-6 CASSSDSRYGYTF TGTGCCAGCAGCTCGGACAGCCGCTATGGCTACACCTTC
. . TRBJ1-4 TRBV6-6 CASSWGRGARNEKLFF TGTGCCAGCAGTTGGGGCCGGGGGGCGCGCAACGAAAAACTGTTTTTT
. . TRBJ2-3 TRBV6-1 CASIRGQADTDTQYF TGTGCCAGCATCAGAGGGCAGGCTGATACAGATACGCAGTATTTT
. . TRBJ2-2 TRBV6-1 CASSVTGIDGELFF TGTGCCAGCAGTGTAACAGGGATTGACGGGGAGCTGTTTTTT
. TRBD1 TRBJ2-2 TRBV19 CASSIKVDRGWFGELFF TGTGCCAGTAGTATAAAGGTGGACAGGGGGTGGTTCGGGGAGCTGTTTTTT